The clone carrying this T cell receptor (beta chain) has more than one count but fewer than ten. As yet, its antigen is unknown. A single record per CDR3 protein comes from TCRdb applying MiXCR to the 5' RACE reads. The sample consists of some 1,600,000 distinct CDR3 sequences, around a third of them appearing once. These data belong to a study of identical twins. Study observations and caveats: Monozygotic twin pairs showed more out-of-frame TCR alpha sharing than models estimated.

The TCR comes from a newborn girl in good health. Sequencing was performed on cord blood.

The CDR3 protein is CSASPTSVVFSNEQFF. DNA for the CDR3: TGCAGTGCTTCGCCGACTAGCGTCGTTTTTAGCAATGAGCAGTTCTTC. The chain combines TRBV20-1 with TRBJ2-1, with 8 nucleotides matching TRBD2. Germline assignment: CDR1 DFQATT and CDR2 SNEGSKA (reference sequence). The CDR3 totals 16 residues. J lost 6 bases, V lost 5 bases, and 15 bases had no gene match.